Below, one TCR beta chain is given with its context. Per the authors' pipeline: Amplification of reference gene primers was used by the study to estimate nucleated cell counts. This table comes from immunoSEQ multiplex PCR, and its TCRdb copy is limited to in-frame clones, with some not included. V and J calls plus clone size are reproduced from that table; the DNA served to infer D and trimming. The top ten clones hold less than 9.5% of a sample with fewer than 700,000 clones, 70% to 90% of them seen once. Germline V gene data show CDR1 as SGHTA and CDR2 as FQGTGA. CDR3 size: 17 residues. V was pared by 1 base and J by 0 bases, with 5 bases of the junction left unmatched. This sample was included in a study of blood T cell repertoires in COVID-19. Overall study context: The United States, Italy and Spain supplied acute and convalescent COVID-19 samples. Sample material is recorded as cDNA or gDNA derived from T cells, B-cell-depleted T cells, or PBMCs.

Those enrolled in Seattle joined during active infection and were followed longitudinally afterward. The sequenced sample consisted of peripheral blood. The rearrangement links TRBV7-3 to TRBJ2-2, with 7 bases that match TRBD2. The source of this sequence is a woman aged 50 to 60 with COVID-19, enrolled during active disease. The CDR3 reads CASSLMGGGTNTGELFF. CDR3 DNA: TGTGCCAGCAGCTTAATGGGGGGAGGGACGAACACCGGGGAGCTGTTTTTT.